This T cell receptor beta chain was retrieved from a study of blood T cell repertoires in COVID-19. About the research overall: COVID-19 samples from acute and convalescent phases originated in the United States, Italy and Spain. In each case, the material was cDNA or gDNA derived from T cells, B-cell-depleted T cells, or PBMCs.

As processed by the authors: Researchers report that nucleated cell counts were estimated from reference gene primer amplification. Here immunoSEQ multiplex PCR was the method, and the copy in TCRdb shows in-frame clones only, minus some. D and trimming were read from the DNA, whereas the V and J calls and clone size are those reported in that table. The table lists 250,000 to 350,000 clones, approximately 89% of them singletons. With 4 bases clipped from V and 2 bases from J, the junction kept 2 bases outside the gene matches. Germline V lookup: CDR1 KGHSH, CDR2 LQKENI. The CDR3 covers 13 residues. The specimen sequenced was peripheral blood. This TCR came from a woman aged 50 to 60 who had recovered from COVID-19. The V call is TRBV18, the J call TRBJ2-7; 7 bases align to TRBD2. CDR3 in amino acids: CASSHGTTYEQYF. The CDR3, as DNA: TGTGCCAGCTCACACGGGACTACCTACGAGCAGTACTTC.